Listed here are 27 T cell receptor beta chains from one sample, sequenced in a study of T cell responses to AZD1222 COVID-19 vaccine. Measured with immunoSEQ multiplex PCR; TCRdb has only the in-frame clones, and not every one. Here the sample spans approximately 160,000 clones, just under 95% being singletons. The sample here was peripheral blood, taken on day 0 of AZD1222 vaccination. These receptors all come from an adult in good health.

The chain has TRBV7-6 and TRBJ2-3, with TRBD1 matching 7 bases. The CDR3 sequence is 17 residues long. J gave up 3 bases and V 4 bases, and 13 bases lay outside the gene matches. The germline V gene encodes CDR1 SGHVS and CDR2 FNYEAQ. The CDR3 region has the DNA TGTGCCAGCAGCTCCCCAACCGACAGGGTCCTGACAGATACGCAGTATTTT. Its protein product is CASSSPTDRVLTDTQYF.

The rearrangement joins TRBV11-3 to TRBJ2-4, with 7 positions matching TRBD1. Germline V CDR1 and CDR2: SGHNT, YENEEA. The CDR3 totals 14 residues. The ends lost 5 bases at V and 3 bases at J; junction bases unmatched: 4. Written as DNA, the CDR3 is TGTGCCAGCAGCCGCGGACAGGTCAAAAACATTCAGTACTTC. Translating gives CASSRGQVKNIQYF.

The rearrangement uses TRBV10-3 and TRBJ1-6; 7 bases match TRBD1. From germline, CDR1 is ENHRY and CDR2 SYGVKD. V trimming: 9 bases; J trimming: 7 bases; junction bases outside the gene matches: 9. The CDR3 length is 14 residues. CDR3 sequence (DNA): TGTGCCATTGACAGCCAGGGGGGAAATTCACCCCTCCACTTT. Amino acid sequence: CAIDSQGGNSPLHF.

The gene calls are TRBV6-2 or TRBV6-3 and TRBJ2-7; no definite D call. The V end was cut by 6 bases, the J end by 3 bases, with 12 bases between. Germline CDR1 is MNHEY and CDR2 is SVGEGT. CDR3 length: 13 residues. CDR3 sequence (DNA): TGTGCCAGCAGCCGGGTAATCAACTACGAGCAGTACTTC. As protein: CASSRVINYEQYF.

The CDR3 region is CAGCPGNNSPLHF. The CDR3 DNA reads as TGTGCCGGATGCCCCGGGAACAATTCACCCCTCCACTTT. The chain has TRBV6-5 and TRBJ1-6; no reliable D call. Germline V gives CDR1 MNHEY, CDR2 SVGAGI. V lost 11 bases and J lost 7, with 15 bases in between. This CDR3 has 13 amino acids.

The chain has TRBV7-2 and TRBJ1-6, with D possibly matching TRBD1 (5 bases). Trimming took off 1 base at V and 10 bases at J, with 17 bases between the two ends. CDR1 SGHTA and CDR2 FQGNSA come from the germline V gene. This CDR3 contains 16 residues. CDR3 in DNA: TGTGCCAGCAGCTTAGGTCGCCCCCAGGGCGGATCACCCCTCCACTTT. The encoded protein is CASSLGRPQGGSPLHF.

V is TRBV5-6 and J is TRBJ1-2; D not certain. Trimming stripped 1 base from V and 5 bases from J, with 9 bases between. From germline, CDR1 is SGHDT and CDR2 YYEEEE. The CDR3 covers 13 residues. The CDR3: CASSLLPEYGYTF. CDR3 nucleotides: TGTGCCAGCAGCTTGCTCCCAGAATATGGCTACACCTTC. Complete variable domain (other parts from reference TRBV5-6 and TRBJ1-2): DAGVTQSPTHLIKTRGQQVTLRCSPKSGHDTVSWYQQALGQGPQFIFQYYEEEERQRGNFPDRFSGHQFPNYSSELNVNALLLGDSALYLCASSLLPEYGYTFGSGTRLTVV.

The chain is built from TRBV23-1 and TRBJ1-1, with unresolved D. TRBV23-1 counts as an open reading frame of uncertain function. This CDR3 is 14 amino acids long. V lost 7 bases to trimming and J lost 3 bases, with 15 bases between them. Here the CDR3 reads CASIHRSDYTEAFF. CDR3 sequence (DNA): TGCGCCAGCATCCACCGGTCTGATTACACTGAAGCTTTCTTT.

This clone was counted a single time. The CDR3 DNA reads as TGTGCCAGCAGCCCCCGACAGGGGGGAGGAGAGACCCAGTACTTC. Protein sequence: CASSPRQGGGETQYF. The chain is built from TRBV9 and TRBJ2-5, with 9 bases identical to TRBD1. V dropped 4 bases and J dropped 4; count of bases not matched to a gene: 8. Per germline, CDR1 SGDLS and CDR2 YYNGEE. The CDR3 is 15 residues long.

This clone was detected once. The V call is TRBV28, the J call TRBJ2-5; D not certain. V lost 4 bases to trimming and J lost 4 bases, with 13 bases between them. The CDR3 is 14 amino acids. Germline V gene sequence: CDR1 MDHEN, CDR2 SYDVKM. DNA of the CDR3: TGTGCCAGCAGTTACGACCAAGGGCGAGAGACCCAGTACTTC. It is translated as CASSYDQGRETQYF. The full variable domain, with the rest looked up from reference TRBV28 and TRBJ2-5, is DVKVTQSSRYLVKRTGEKVFLECVQDMDHENMFWYRQDPGLGLRLIYFSYDVKMKEKGDIPEGYSVSREKKERFSLILESASTNQTSMYLCASSYDQGRETQYFGPGTRLLVL.

The CDR3 is CASRGGTAHVEAFF. The CDR3 DNA reads as TGTGCCAGCAGGGGGGGGACCGCCCACGTTGAAGCTTTCTTT. V and J are TRBV6-5 and TRBJ1-1, with D perhaps TRBD1 (5 bases). Trimming stripped 6 bases from V and 7 bases from J, with 18 bases between. CDR3 size: 14 residues. CDR1 and CDR2 from the germline V gene are MNHEY and SVGAGI.

The chain recombines TRBV2 with TRBJ2-3, with 10 positions matching TRBD1. Germline CDR1 is SNHLY and CDR2 is FYNNEI. After removal of 7 bases from V and 0 bases from J, the junction contained 4 bases not matched to a gene. The CDR3 spans 15 residues. CDR3 sequence (DNA): TGTGCCAGCACCGGGACAGGGGCGAGCACAGATACGCAGTATTTT. This encodes CASTGTGASTDTQYF.

The chain carries TRBV5-1 and TRBJ1-6, with D unclear. The length of the CDR3 is 15 residues. Germline V gene sequence: CDR1 SGHRS, CDR2 YFSETQ. V lost 0 bases, J lost 5 bases, and 9 bases lay in between. CDR3 amino acids: CASSLASANNSPLHF. The DNA of the CDR3 is TGCGCCAGCAGCTTGGCGAGTGCAAATAATTCACCCCTCCACTTT.

Remarks on this clone: Other DNA sequences of this sample code for an identical CDR3. The chain employs TRBV27 and TRBJ2-1; D ambiguous. This CDR3 region has 13 residues. Trimming stripped 0 bases from V and 4 bases from J, with 4 bases between. CDR1 and CDR2 (germline): MNHEY, SMNVEV (reference sequence). The CDR3 loop is CASSLSSYNEQFF. CDR3 in DNA: TGTGCCAGCAGTTTATCTTCATACAATGAGCAGTTCTTC.

The J gene is TRBJ1-1, the V gene TRBV10-1; no clear D gene. The CDR3 covers 14 residues. CDR1 is WNHNN, CDR2 SYGVQD, per germline (reference sequence). V was trimmed by 3 bases and J by 4 bases, leaving 12 bases between them. Written as DNA, the CDR3 is TGCGCCAGCAGTGAATGGGGAGGAGGCACTGAAGCTTTCTTT. It specifies CASSEWGGGTEAFF.

The rearrangement joins TRBV6-5 to TRBJ1-1; no definite D call. Germline CDR1 is MNHEY and CDR2 is SVGAGI. V was pared by 6 bases and J by 0 bases, with 14 bases between. The CDR3 loop spans 15 amino acids. CDR3 sequence (DNA): TGTGCCAGCAGACCCCCAGCGGGGATGAACACTGAAGCTTTCTTT. It encodes CASRPPAGMNTEAFF.

This rearrangement joins TRBV30 to TRBJ1-1, with D perhaps TRBD1 (5 bases). The germline CDR1 and CDR2 sequences are GTSNPN and SVGIG (reference sequence). V lost 3 bases, J lost 5 bases, and 13 bases lay in between. The CDR3 has 13 amino acids. CDR3 DNA: TGTGCCTGGAGGGGACCGACGGGGACTGAAGCTTTCTTT. This sequence encodes CAWRGPTGTEAFF. The whole variable domain, filled in from reference TRBV30 and TRBJ1-1, reads SQTIHQWPATLVQPVGSPLSLECTVEGTSNPNLYWYRQAAGRGLQLLFYSVGIGQISSEVPQNLSASRPQDRQFILSSKKLLLSDSGFYLCAWRGPTGTEAFFGQGTRLTVV.

This clone is a singleton in its sample. The J gene is TRBJ2-1, the V gene TRBV6-5; perhaps TRBD2 as D (5 bases). The germline gives CDR1 MNHEY, CDR2 SVGAGI. The CDR3 contains 15 residues. Trimming stripped 0 bases from V and 0 bases from J, with 6 bases between. CDR3 nucleotides: TGTGCCAGCAGTTACTCGGGGAGCTCCTACAATGAGCAGTTCTTC. It yields the protein CASSYSGSSYNEQFF.

This chain joins TRBV9 and TRBJ1-1; D is possibly TRBD1 (6 bases). This CDR3 has 15 amino acids. Germline loops: CDR1 SGDLS, CDR2 YYNGEE. Trimming left V 0 bases short and J 5 bases short, with 14 bases between. The CDR3 is CASSVGLGGGTEAFF. The CDR3 DNA reads as TGTGCCAGCAGCGTAGGCCTAGGGGGTGGAACTGAAGCTTTCTTT.

This chain connects TRBV30 to TRBJ2-3; 9 bases fit TRBD1. The CDR3 consists of 15 residues. V lost 0 bases, J lost 7 bases, and 8 bases stayed unmatched. From germline, CDR1 is GTSNPN and CDR2 SVGIG (reference sequence). Here the CDR3 DNA reads TGTGCCTGGAGTGTACGTGGGACAGGGCTCCATACGCAGTATTTT. Translating it yields CAWSVRGTGLHTQYF.

The rearrangement uses TRBV12-1 and TRBJ2-6; the table's D call of TRBD1 was not tested on the DNA. TRBV12-1 constitutes a pseudogene. The CDR3 extends over 17 amino acids. The CDR3 DNA follows: TGTGCCAGCAGCTTAGGACAGTGGAGCTCTGGGGCCAACGTCCTGACTTTC. Translated, it gives CASSLGQWSSGANVLTF.

V gene TRBV6-6 combines with J gene TRBJ1-5, with D uncertain. The V gene's germline CDR1 is MNHNY and CDR2 SVGAGI (reference sequence). The V end lost 7 bases, the J end lost 11 bases, and 24 bases lay between the germline ends. The CDR3 sequence is 15 residues long. CDR3 nucleotides: TGTGCCAGCAATATGGACCAGGTAGTATCAGCGTCCCAGCATTTT. Its protein product is CASNMDQVVSASQHF.

This clone was counted once. The rearrangement uses TRBV28 and TRBJ1-4; D may be TRBD1 (6 bases). Germline V gives CDR1 MDHEN, CDR2 SYDVKM. The CDR3 is 13 amino acids. Trimming removed 10 bases at V and 4 bases at J, with 13 bases between. The CDR3 reads CATMDSRNEKLFF. CDR3 DNA sequence: TGTGCCACTATGGACAGCCGTAATGAAAAACTGTTTTTT.

The chain couples TRBV19 to TRBJ2-3, with D uncertain. The CDR3 is 12 residues long. CDR1 is LNHDA, CDR2 SQIVND, per germline (reference sequence). Between the trimmed V and J ends, which lost 6 bases and 6 bases, there was a span of 10 bases. The CDR3 bases are TGTGCCAGTAGCGACTCCTGGGATACGCAGTATTTT. It translates to CASSDSWDTQYF. The variable domain in full, with the rest retrieved from reference TRBV19 and TRBJ2-3, is DGGITQSPKYLFRKEGQNVTLSCEQNLNHDAMYWYRQDPGQGLRLIYYSQIVNDFQKGDIAEGYSVSREKKESFPLTVTSAQKNPTAFYLCASSDSWDTQYFGPGTRLTVL.

This clone was seen only once. The genes are TRBV11-3 and TRBJ1-2; D call uncertain. Germline V gives CDR1 SGHNT, CDR2 YENEEA. V shed 5 bases and J shed 0 bases, with 7 bases lying between them. The CDR3 totals 13 residues. The CDR3 protein is CASSPDANYGYTF. The DNA for the CDR3 is TGTGCCAGCAGCCCGGACGCTAACTATGGCTACACCTTC.

The rearrangement uses TRBV19 and TRBJ2-5, with D possibly called TRBD1 or TRBD2 (5 bases each). Germline assignment: CDR1 LNHDA and CDR2 SQIVND (reference sequence). V was trimmed by 1 base and J by 4 bases, leaving 10 bases between them. This CDR3 is built from 14 residues. The CDR3 region is CASSIVGGGETQYF. Here the CDR3 DNA reads TGTGCCAGTAGTATAGTTGGGGGTGGAGAGACCCAGTACTTC.

This clone was counted between two and nine times. The V and J genes are TRBV2 and TRBJ1-5, with 7 bases fitting TRBD1. Germline values: CDR1 SNHLY, CDR2 FYNNEI. The CDR3 loop spans 14 amino acids. J was trimmed by 7 bases and V by 3 bases; bases with no gene match: 6. The CDR3 sequence: CASSEGQGEQPQHF. In DNA form, the CDR3 reads TGTGCCAGCAGTGAGGGTCAGGGGGAGCAGCCCCAGCATTTT.